Listed here are 30 T cell receptor beta chains from one sample, sequenced in a study of memory CD4+ T cells and cytomegalovirus serostatus. Using immunoSEQ multiplex PCR, the repertoire was profiled, and TCRdb retains in-frame clones only, with some absent. The data show 40,000 to 50,000 clones, around 74% seen once. Single viable CD3+CD4+CD8-CD45RO+ cells were sorted as the memory CD4+ T cells. The source material was memory CD4+ T cells from blood. All receptors derive from an adult in good health and CMV-seropositive.

Here the CDR3 reads CASSLGSGGADEQFF. As DNA, the CDR3 is TGTGCCAGCAGCTTAGGTAGCGGGGGGGCGGATGAGCAGTTCTTC. The V and J genes are TRBV11-2 and TRBJ2-1; the match to TRBD2 covers 11 bases. Per germline, CDR1 SGHAT and CDR2 FQNNGV. This CDR3 has 15 amino acids. J gave up 8 bases and V 1 base, and 4 bases lay outside the gene matches.

V gene TRBV25-1 combines with J gene TRBJ2-1, with unresolved D. The CDR3 extends over 14 amino acids. From germline, CDR1 is MGHDK and CDR2 SYGVNS. Trimming removed 4 bases from V and 3 bases from J, with 10 bases in between. DNA for the CDR3: TGTGCCAGCAGTGTCGGAACTTTCTACAATGAGCAGTTCTTC. It encodes CASSVGTFYNEQFF.

CDR3 region: CASSQSPPRTGDYGYTF. CDR3 coding DNA: TGTGCCAGCAGCCAATCCCCGCCCCGCACAGGAGACTATGGCTACACCTTC. V gene TRBV16 combines with J gene TRBJ1-2, with a weak D call TRBD1 (5 bases). V was shortened by 0 bases and J by 3 bases, with 17 bases between the two germline ends. In germline, CDR1 is KGHSY, CDR2 FQNENV. The CDR3 has 17 residues.

The chain is built from TRBV5-5 and TRBJ2-7, with D perhaps TRBD2 (7 bases). CDR3 length: 15 residues. Germline-derived CDR1 and CDR2 are SGHKS and YYEKEE (reference sequence). Between the trimmed V and J ends, which lost 1 base and 1 base, there was a span of 12 bases. CDR3 sequence (DNA): TGTGCCAGCAGCTTGTTGAGGGGGGGTTCCTACGAGCAGTACTTC. Protein product: CASSLLRGGSYEQYF.

Only one count was recorded for this clone. The J gene is TRBJ2-7, the V gene TRBV6-1; D is unclear. This CDR3 is 15 amino acids long. CDR1 is MNHNS, CDR2 SASEGT, per germline. Trimming cost V 1 base and J 4 bases, with 14 bases left between them. The CDR3 DNA is TGTGCCAGCAGTGAAGTGTCAGACCCTATGTACGAGCAGTACTTC. This translates into CASSEVSDPMYEQYF.

This chain connects TRBV20-1 to TRBJ2-5, with D possibly TRBD1 on 5 matching bases. Germline values: CDR1 DFQATT, CDR2 SNEGSKA (reference sequence). This CDR3 is 11 amino acids long. V gave up 6 bases and J gave up 3 bases, with 8 bases separating them. CDR3 in DNA: TGCAGTGCGGGGCGTAAAGAGACCCAGTACTTC. Its translation is CSAGRKETQYF.

The rearrangement uses TRBV10-2 and TRBJ2-7, with 7 bases fitting TRBD1. The germline V gene encodes CDR1 WSHSY and CDR2 SAAADI. Trimming cost V 9 bases and J 6 bases; bases outside gene matches: 5. The CDR3 is 11 amino acids. CDR3 in DNA: TGCGCCAGTAGGGGGCCGTCCGAGCAGTACTTC. This sequence encodes CASRGPSEQYF.

The chain has TRBV6-6 and TRBJ2-7; perhaps D is TRBD1 or TRBD2 (7 bases each). Germline CDR1 MNHNY, CDR2 SVGAGI (reference sequence). This CDR3 spans 14 amino acids. Trimming took off 7 bases at V and 4 bases at J, with 17 bases between the two ends. CDR3: CASMRGQGGYEQYF. CDR3 sequence (DNA): TGTGCCAGCATGAGGGGGCAGGGAGGGTACGAGCAGTACTTC.

The V and J genes are TRBV18 and TRBJ2-7; 8 nucleotides align to TRBD1. This CDR3 comprises 14 residues. CDR1 is KGHSH and CDR2 is LQKENI in the germline V gene. V shed 6 bases, J shed 7 bases, and the junction held 11 bases outside the gene matches. The CDR3: CASSNDRGSGEQYF. The DNA of the CDR3 is TGTGCCAGCTCCAACGACAGGGGATCGGGGGAGCAGTACTTC.

V is TRBV14 and J is TRBJ1-2; 8 bases align to TRBD1. CDR1 is SGHDN and CDR2 is FVKESK in the germline V gene. The CDR3 spans 14 residues. The trim removed 2 bases at V and 9 bases at J, leaving 8 bases unmatched. CDR3 coding DNA: TGTGCCAGCAGCCAAACAGGGGGAGGTGGAAGCTACACCTTC. This gives the protein CASSQTGGGGSYTF.

The chain couples TRBV5-4 to TRBJ2-5; D may match TRBD1 or TRBD2 (5 bases each). V was shortened by 2 bases and J by 2 bases, with 16 bases between the two germline ends. The CDR3 sequence is 16 residues long. Germline V gives CDR1 SGHNT, CDR2 YYREEE (reference sequence). The CDR3 here is CASSFAGGRGQETQYF. The CDR3 DNA is TGTGCCAGCAGCTTTGCTGGGGGAAGGGGTCAAGAGACCCAGTACTTC.

This clone was seen once. J is TRBJ1-4 and V is TRBV5-6, with a weak D call TRBD1 (5 bases). The V gene's germline CDR1 is SGHDT and CDR2 YYEEEE. V was cut by 2 bases and J by 0 bases, with 8 bases left in between. CDR3 length: 15 amino acids. The CDR3 DNA reads as TGTGCCAGCAGCTTCGTAGGGGCAACTAATGAAAAACTGTTTTTT. Translating gives CASSFVGATNEKLFF.

J is TRBJ2-1 and V is TRBV5-4; 12 bases fit TRBD2. Germline trimming cut 1 base from V and 7 bases from J; bases unmatched to any gene: 3. Germline-derived CDR1 and CDR2 are SGHNT and YYREEE (reference sequence). The CDR3 runs to 15 residues. The CDR3 region has the DNA TGTGCCAGCAGCTTGACTAGCGGGGGGCCGAATGAGCAGTTCTTC. It yields the protein CASSLTSGGPNEQFF. The full variable domain, in which reference TRBV5-4 and TRBJ2-1 provide the parts outside the CDR3, is ETGVTQSPTHLIKTRGQQVTLRCSSQSGHNTVSWYQQALGQGPQFIFQYYREEENGRGNFPPRFSGLQFPNYSSELNVNALELDDSALYLCASSLTSGGPNEQFFGPGTRLTVL.

Only a few counts were recorded for this clone. The chain has TRBV5-4 and TRBJ1-2, with D possibly TRBD1 on 5 matching bases. Germline loops: CDR1 SGHNT, CDR2 YYREEE (reference sequence). V lost 3 bases, J lost 5 bases, and 17 bases lay in between. This CDR3 spans 15 amino acids. CDR3 sequence: CASSSGGRGLYGYTF. The CDR3 DNA reads TGTGCCAGCAGCTCTGGTGGTAGGGGTCTTTATGGCTACACCTTC.

The DNA for the CDR3 is TGTGCCAGCAGTAAACCGGGACAGGTTTCGGCGAACACCGGGGAGCTGTTTTTT. Translated, it gives CASSKPGQVSANTGELFF. The chain joins TRBV7-9 to TRBJ2-2; 8 nucleotides agree with TRBD1. After removal of 6 bases from V and 0 bases from J, the junction contained 12 bases not matched to a gene. CDR3 length: 18 amino acids. Germline CDR1 is SEHNR and CDR2 is FQNEAQ (reference sequence).

This clone appeared once. The chain joins TRBV9 to TRBJ1-3; a possible D gene is TRBD1 (6 bases). The CDR3 is 16 residues long. In germline, CDR1 is SGDLS, CDR2 YYNGEE. Trimming cost V 1 base and J 0 bases, with 11 bases left between them. CDR3 bases: TGTGCCAGCAGCGTATCAACAGGGCTCTCTGGAAACACCATATATTTT. The encoded protein is CASSVSTGLSGNTIYF.

The rearrangement joins TRBV10-3 to TRBJ1-4; D unclear. Germline-derived CDR1 and CDR2 are ENHRY and SYGVKD. V was pared by 10 bases and J by 7 bases, with 13 bases between. The CDR3 sequence is 12 residues long. The CDR3 sequence: CATKQEGEKLFF. The CDR3, as DNA: TGTGCCACGAAGCAGGAAGGTGAAAAACTGTTTTTT.

The chain links TRBV27 to TRBJ1-5, with D unresolved. V dropped 8 bases and J dropped 3 bases, with 14 bases sitting between them. The V gene's germline CDR1 is MNHEY and CDR2 SMNVEV (reference sequence). There are 14 residues in the CDR3. The CDR3 reads CASGRPGLNQPQHF. The CDR3 nucleotides are TGTGCCAGCGGTAGACCGGGCCTCAATCAGCCCCAGCATTTT.

This chain uses TRBV7-8 with TRBJ1-1, with D perhaps TRBD1 (5 bases). The CDR3 sequence is 14 residues long. Germline assignment: CDR1 SGHVS and CDR2 FQNEAQ. V dropped 1 base and J dropped 5 bases, with 11 bases sitting between them. The CDR3 coding sequence is TGTGCCAGCAGCTTAGGGGGGGTCACAACTGAAGCTTTCTTT. Amino acids: CASSLGGVTTEAFF. Filled out from reference TRBV7-8 and TRBJ1-1, the complete variable domain reads GAGVSQSPRYKVAKRGQDVALRCDPISGHVSLFWYQQALGQGPEFLTYFQNEAQLDKSGLPSDRFFAERPEGSVSTLKIQRTQQEDSAVYLCASSLGGVTTEAFFGQGTRLTVV.

The chain couples TRBV7-2 to TRBJ2-7; 9 nucleotides align to TRBD2. Looked up from germline, CDR1 is SGHTA and CDR2 is FQGNSA. The CDR3 length is 15 residues. Trimming cost V 5 bases and J 0 bases; bases outside gene matches: 5. The CDR3 DNA follows: TGTGCCAGCAGCCCAAGCGGGGGGTTCTCCTACGAGCAGTACTTC. Translating gives CASSPSGGFSYEQYF.

The genes are TRBV7-2 and TRBJ2-1; 14 nucleotides match TRBD2. The germline CDR1 and CDR2 sequences are SGHTA and FQGNSA. The V segment lost 0 bases and the J segment 5 bases; nucleotides outside the gene matches: 3. This CDR3 is 17 amino acids long. CDR3 sequence (DNA): TGTGCCAGCAGCTTAGCGACTAGCGGGGGGGCAGACAATGAGCAGTTCTTC. Its protein product is CASSLATSGGADNEQFF. The variable domain in full, completed from reference TRBV7-2 and TRBJ2-1, reads GAGVSQSPSNKVTEKGKDVELRCDPISGHTALYWYRQSLGQGLEFLIYFQGNSAPDKSGLPSDRFSAERTGGSVSTLTIQRTQQEDSAVYLCASSLATSGGADNEQFFGPGTRLTVL.

This clone showed up just once. The chain links TRBV18 to TRBJ2-7, with D unresolved. The CDR3 has 14 residues. Germline V gives CDR1 KGHSH, CDR2 LQKENI. Trimming removed 3 bases from V and 5 bases from J, with 14 bases in between. This CDR3 reads CASSPEEEVHEQYF. The CDR3 DNA sequence: TGTGCCAGCTCACCCGAAGAAGAGGTCCACGAGCAGTACTTC.

This clone was observed a single time. The gene calls are TRBV5-6 and TRBJ1-2, with a possible D match to TRBD1 (5 bases). CDR1 SGHDT and CDR2 YYEEEE come from the germline V gene. Between the trimmed V and J ends, which lost 0 bases and 4 bases, there was a span of 10 bases. The CDR3 runs to 14 residues. The CDR3 DNA reads as TGTGCCAGCAGCTTGGAAGGGGCTAGCTATGGCTACACCTTC. Protein sequence: CASSLEGASYGYTF.

The rearrangement joins TRBV4-2 to TRBJ2-3; tentative D call: TRBD1 (5 bases). The CDR3 is 16 amino acids. The germline CDR1 and CDR2 sequences are LGHNA and YNFKEQ. V shed 4 bases and J shed 0 bases, with 14 bases lying between them. The CDR3: CASSRTLMGSTDTQYF. The CDR3 DNA is TGTGCCAGCAGCCGGACACTTATGGGGAGCACAGATACGCAGTATTTT.

This clone was found once. The chain couples TRBV11-2 to TRBJ2-7; D may be TRBD1 (6 bases). In germline, CDR1 is SGHAT, CDR2 FQNNGV. This CDR3 is 13 amino acids long. Trimming removed 5 bases from V and 2 bases from J, with 10 bases in between. CDR3: CASSEGHPYEQYF. Here the CDR3 DNA reads TGTGCCAGCAGCGAGGGACATCCCTACGAGCAGTACTTC. The full variable domain, its missing parts supplied by reference TRBV11-2 and TRBJ2-7, is EAGVAQSPRYKIIEKRQSVAFWCNPISGHATLYWYQQILGQGPKLLIQFQNNGVVDDSQLPKDRFSAERLKGVDSTLKIQPAKLEDSAVYLCASSEGHPYEQYFGPGTRLTVT.

The chain combines TRBV6-1 with TRBJ2-5, with no clear D. CDR1 and CDR2 from the germline V gene are MNHNS and SASEGT. The CDR3 contains 14 residues. The V end lost 6 bases, the J end lost 5 bases, and 16 bases lay between the germline ends. The CDR3, as DNA: TGTGCCAGCAGCCTATGGGGTCCGGATGAGACCCAGTACTTC. It translates to CASSLWGPDETQYF.

The chain employs TRBV27 and TRBJ1-2; TRBD1 might be the D (5 bases). The V gene lost 6 bases and the J gene lost 8 bases, with 22 bases spanning the gap. Germline V gene lookup returns CDR1 MNHEY and CDR2 SMNVEV (reference sequence). The CDR3 spans 15 residues. CDR3 region: CASSPDTSRGVGYTF. In DNA form, the CDR3 reads TGTGCCAGCAGCCCTGACACCTCCCGGGGGGTCGGCTACACCTTC.

The chain joins TRBV29-1 to TRBJ2-7; 10 bases agree with TRBD1. Germline V CDR1 and CDR2: SQVTM, ANQGSEA. The CDR3 sequence is 13 residues long. The J segment lost 3 bases and the V segment lost 7 bases, leaving 6 bases of the junction unmatched. The CDR3 protein is CSGGTGDHYEQYF. The CDR3 DNA sequence: TGCAGCGGGGGGACAGGGGATCACTACGAGCAGTACTTC.

This clone appeared once. J is TRBJ2-7 and V is TRBV11-3; TRBD1 aligns across 9 bases. The V and J ends lost 1 base and 3 bases, in that order; junction bases with no gene match: 1. CDR3 length: 14 amino acids. In germline, CDR1 is SGHNT, CDR2 YENEEA. The CDR3 bases are TGTGCCAGCAGCTTAGGGGGACAGGGCTACGAGCAGTACTTC. It encodes CASSLGGQGYEQYF.

The rearrangement links TRBV27 to TRBJ2-3, with TRBD1 matching 12 bases. The germline V gene has CDR1 MNHEY and CDR2 SMNVEV (reference sequence). CDR3 length equals 18 residues. The V segment lost 4 bases and the J segment 2 bases; nucleotides outside the gene matches: 10. CDR3: CASSSGTGGVWATDTQYF. For the CDR3, the DNA is TGTGCCAGCAGTTCAGGGACAGGGGGCGTTTGGGCCACAGATACGCAGTATTTT.